The clone carrying this T cell receptor (beta chain) came up a few times. What it binds is unknown. This entry is derived from a study of CD8+CD57+ T cells in acquired aplastic anemia. The wider study: CD4+ and CD8+ cells, once sorted, gave DNA averaging about 3 ug.

V gave up 2 bases and J gave up 9 bases; unmatched junction bases: 8. The germline V gene encodes CDR1 KGHDR and CDR2 SFDVKD. The CDR3 runs 15 residues. CDR3 and TCR beta VDJ profiling relied on genomic DNA as the template. TCRdb re-analysed the reads in MiXCR, keeping a single row per CDR3 protein. This sample has about 110,000 distinct CDR3 sequences, with around 49% found just once. Study findings and constraints: No significant patient-versus-control difference appeared in CD8+ Simpson's diversity. Some 31 CD8+ CDR3 sequences were shared between patients and controls.

The sequenced sample consisted of sorted CD4+, CD8+, or CD8+CD57+ T cells (not recorded which) from PBMCs. The chain links TRBV24-1 to TRBJ1-5; 8 bases agree with TRBD1. The clonotype originates from a human donor in good health, serving as a control. In DNA, the CDR3 is TGTGCCACCAGTGATTCTGGACAGGGATGGGTGCCCCAGCATTTT. This sequence encodes CATSDSGQGWVPQHF.